This T cell receptor beta chain appears in the sequencing data of a study of T-cell memory formation after mild COVID-19. Study-wide context: Across donors, TCR clusters were largely donor specific. Findings and caveats of the study: CD4+ contracting clones lay mainly in CM and EM, CD8+ ones in EMRA. Memory from before infection featured some responding clones, which suggests cross-reactive memory joined. Proof of SARS-CoV-2 specificity was absent for the second-wave clones that crested on day 37.

Worth noting for this clonotype: The antigen remains undetermined.

The trim removed 3 bases at V and 3 bases at J, leaving 3 bases unmatched. CDR3 length: 17 amino acids. Germline V CDR1 and CDR2: SGHRS, YFSETQ. One entry per CDR3 protein results from TCRdb running MiXCR on the 5' RACE reads. The sample comprises about 350,000 distinct CDR3 sequences, about 13% of which are singletons, and 20% to 25% rests with the top ten. The TCR was taken from a man in his late teens or twenties who had mild COVID-19 (a few samples of this study predate the infection). Cell type and time point are not known. The chain employs TRBV5-1 and TRBJ2-1; TRBD2 matches at 16 bases. Input material: PBMCs or a T cell subset sorted from them (not recorded which). The CDR3 here is CASSSGLAGGLYNEQFF. The DNA for the CDR3 is TGCGCCAGCAGCTCGGGACTAGCGGGGGGGCTCTACAATGAGCAGTTCTTC.